The rows below give T cell receptor beta chains drawn from one sample of a study of T cell responses to AZD1222 COVID-19 vaccine. Measured with immunoSEQ multiplex PCR; TCRdb has only the in-frame clones, and not every one. The data hold approximately 100,000 clones, with 80% to 95% observed a single time. This specimen was peripheral blood, taken on day 0 of AZD1222 vaccination. Receptors originate from an adult in good health. The CDR3 runs from the conserved cysteine through the conserved F or W.

v_gene: TRBV19; j_gene: TRBJ2-2; CDR3aa: CASSPTRRVNTGELFF
v_gene: TRBV30; j_gene: TRBJ2-7; CDR3aa: CAWSKLASYEQYF
v_gene: TRBV5-4; j_gene: TRBJ1-2; CDR3aa: CASSLEQDLRYGYTF
v_gene: TRBV4-1; j_gene: TRBJ2-1; CDR3aa: CASSPRQGWGNEQFF
v_gene: TRBV7-9; j_gene: TRBJ1-6; CDR3aa: CASSLARVGGSYNSPLHF
v_gene: TRBV7-9; j_gene: TRBJ1-6; CDR3aa: CASSLGSGFYNSPLHF
v_gene: TRBV7-9; j_gene: TRBJ2-5; CDR3aa: CASSSGLGLRETQYF
v_gene: TRBV5-1; j_gene: TRBJ1-1; CDR3aa: CASSTGQGAPEAFF
v_gene: TRBV6-1; j_gene: TRBJ1-6; CDR3aa: CASSGTALSSYNSPLHF
v_gene: TRBV28; j_gene: TRBJ1-2; CDR3aa: CASSSSGGAYGYTF
v_gene: TRBV5-4; j_gene: TRBJ1-1; CDR3aa: CASSLEGARTEAFF
v_gene: TRBV5-5; j_gene: TRBJ1-2; CDR3aa: CASSQTGITSGYTF
v_gene: TRBV30; j_gene: TRBJ1-4; CDR3aa: CAWSPGPADEKLFF
v_gene: TRBV30; j_gene: TRBJ1-5; CDR3aa: CAWSLGGGQPQHF
v_gene: TRBV7-9; j_gene: TRBJ2-3; CDR3aa: CASSPSRDSYTDTQYF
v_gene: TRBV27; j_gene: TRBJ1-4; CDR3aa: CASSPLNEKLFF
v_gene: TRBV2; j_gene: TRBJ1-4; CDR3aa: CASIWDRGEKLFF
v_gene: TRBV7-9; j_gene: TRBJ1-5; CDR3aa: CASSFHGGSNQPQHF
v_gene: TRBV28; j_gene: TRBJ1-4; CDR3aa: CASSLTPLGEKLFF
v_gene: TRBV2; j_gene: TRBJ1-2; CDR3aa: CASSGGRLGGADYTF